A single sample is the source of the 23 T cell receptor beta chains below, sequenced in a study of a mutant IDH1 vaccine in newly diagnosed glioma. Time point denoted: week 23, last vaccination. Vaccination comprised doses that each held 300 ug of mutant IDH1 20-mer peptide, plus topical imiquimod. Only in-frame clones appear in the TCRdb table, and some are missing; sequencing was by immunoSEQ multiplex PCR. This sample has 60,000 to 85,000 clones, with approximately 89% found just once. Their specific antigens are unknown. Sequencing used PBMCs, obtained from a glioma patient whose treatment included an IDH1 peptide vaccine. These receptors were collected from a woman aged 45-65 years with glioma.

The chain joins TRBV7-8 to TRBJ1-1; D unclear. The V gene lost 5 bases and the J gene lost 0 bases, with 7 bases spanning the gap. Germline CDR1 SGHVS, CDR2 FQNEAQ. The CDR3 length is 13 residues. The CDR3 is CASSQTLNTEAFF. The CDR3, as DNA: TGTGCCAGCAGCCAGACACTGAACACTGAAGCTTTCTTT.

The chain combines TRBV19 with TRBJ2-5; 10 positions match TRBD2. V lost 6 bases to trimming and J lost 3 bases; unmatched junction nucleotides: 7. The germline gives CDR1 LNHDA, CDR2 SQIVND (reference sequence). The CDR3 sequence is 15 residues long. CDR3 nucleotides: TGTGCCAGTAGCCGAGGACTAGCGGTGAAAGAGACCCAGTACTTC. Protein sequence: CASSRGLAVKETQYF.

The rearrangement links TRBV6-5 to TRBJ1-1; D remains unclear. The CDR3 runs 14 residues. Germline assignment: CDR1 MNHEY and CDR2 SVGAGI. The V end lost 1 base, the J end lost 1 base, and 7 bases lay between the germline ends. The CDR3 loop reads CASSYFQQNTEAFF. Written as DNA, the CDR3 is TGTGCCAGCAGTTACTTTCAGCAGAACACTGAAGCTTTCTTT.

This CDR3 is CASPIRTSRTYEQYF. The CDR3 coding sequence is TGCGCCAGCCCTATAAGGACTAGCAGAACCTACGAGCAGTACTTC. The chain joins TRBV10-1 to TRBJ2-7; 8 bases are a match to TRBD2. V was clipped by 8 bases and J by 2 bases; unmatched bases: 11. Germline V gene lookup returns CDR1 WNHNN and CDR2 SYGVQD (reference sequence). This CDR3 comprises 15 residues.

In DNA, the CDR3 is TGTGCCAGCAGCCAGGAGGTAGCGGGATCCTACGAGCAGTACTTC. Translated, it gives CASSQEVAGSYEQYF. The rearrangement links TRBV28 to TRBJ2-7; 8 bases are a match to TRBD2. Germline V gene sequence: CDR1 MDHEN, CDR2 SYDVKM. The trim removed 6 bases at V and 1 base at J, leaving 8 bases unmatched. The CDR3 loop spans 15 amino acids.

The chain recombines TRBV19 with TRBJ1-5, with a tentative D call TRBD1 (5 bases). The ends were cut back, 3 bases at V and 2 bases at J, with 8 bases in the middle. Germline CDR1 LNHDA, CDR2 SQIVND (reference sequence). The CDR3 runs to 14 residues. CDR3 amino acids: CASSISTGNQPQHF. The CDR3, as DNA: TGTGCCAGTAGTATCTCGACAGGCAATCAGCCCCAGCATTTT.

The V and J genes are TRBV5-6 and TRBJ1-5; D not certain. Germline V gives CDR1 SGHDT, CDR2 YYEEEE. V was clipped by 1 base and J by 0 bases, with 8 bases between them. This CDR3 is 15 amino acids long. The CDR3 loop is CASSLYITSNQPQHF. As DNA, the CDR3 is TGTGCCAGCAGCTTGTACATCACTAGCAATCAGCCCCAGCATTTT.

The count of this clone is one. The rearrangement joins TRBV6-4 to TRBJ1-6; tentatively, D is TRBD1 (5 bases). V was clipped by 3 bases and J by 14 bases, with 17 bases between them. Germline loops: CDR1 MRHNA, CDR2 SNTAGT. CDR3 length: 14 amino acids. As DNA, the CDR3 is TGTGCCAGCAGTGAGTCCACAGGCCCAGAGGCCCTCCACTTT. It encodes CASSESTGPEALHF.

This sequence joins TRBV4-2 and TRBJ1-4, with D maybe TRBD1 (5 bases). CDR1 and CDR2 (germline): LGHNA, YNFKEQ. The V gene lost 3 bases and the J gene lost 4 bases, with 15 bases spanning the gap. The CDR3 contains 16 residues. Here the CDR3 DNA reads TGTGCCAGCAGCCACCTCAAGACAGCCCTTAATGAAAAACTGTTTTTT. Amino acid sequence: CASSHLKTALNEKLFF.

The gene calls are TRBV4-1 and TRBJ2-1; the D gene is possibly TRBD2 (6 bases). The length of the CDR3 is 15 residues. Germline CDR1 reads MGHRA; CDR2 reads YSYEKL. V was clipped by 5 bases and J by 0 bases, with 11 bases between them. CDR3 sequence reads: CASSYTSLSYNEQFF. The CDR3 DNA is TGCGCCAGCAGCTATACTAGCCTCTCCTACAATGAGCAGTTCTTC.

The J gene is TRBJ2-7, the V gene TRBV19, with a tentative D call TRBD1 (5 bases). The CDR3 spans 14 residues. Germline V gene sequence: CDR1 LNHDA, CDR2 SQIVND (reference sequence). Between the trimmed V and J ends, which lost 3 bases and 6 bases, there was a span of 15 bases. The CDR3: CASSILLDRVEQYF. The CDR3 region has the DNA TGTGCCAGTAGTATCCTTCTAGACAGAGTCGAGCAGTACTTC.

The rearrangement uses TRBV18 and TRBJ2-1, with 8 positions matching TRBD2. Germline CDR1 is KGHSH and CDR2 is LQKENI. J gave up 6 bases and V 2 bases, and 3 bases lay outside the gene matches. CDR3 length equals 14 residues. Written as DNA, the CDR3 is TGTGCCAGCTCACCAGCGACTAGCGTCAATGAGCAGTTCTTC. This codes for CASSPATSVNEQFF.

This chain connects TRBV6-5 to TRBJ2-1; tentatively, D is TRBD1 or TRBD2 (5 bases each). The V gene lost 6 bases and the J gene lost 16 bases, with 25 bases spanning the gap. The germline V gene encodes CDR1 MNHEY and CDR2 SVGAGI. The CDR3 runs to 14 residues. The CDR3 nucleotides are TGTGCCAGCAGGGACCCTGTTACAGGTAGACTAAGATTCTTC. Translation gives CASRDPVTGRLRFF.

CDR3 residues: CASSEGGLATGELFF. CDR3 DNA sequence: TGTGCCAGCAGTGAAGGCGGACTAGCCACCGGGGAGCTGTTTTTT. This chain links TRBV25-1 with TRBJ2-2; 8 positions agree with TRBD2. CDR1 MGHDK and CDR2 SYGVNS come from the germline V gene. The V and J ends lost 2 bases and 4 bases, in that order; junction bases with no gene match: 3. This CDR3 is 15 amino acids long.

The chain recombines TRBV5-1 with TRBJ2-1; 7 bases are a match to TRBD2. Germline V gene lookup returns CDR1 SGHRS and CDR2 YFSETQ. V gave up 2 bases and J gave up 3 bases; unmatched junction bases: 8. The CDR3 has 16 amino acids. CDR3 in amino acids: CASSLPGGGRYNEQFF. Written as DNA, the CDR3 is TGCGCCAGCAGCTTACCCGGCGGGGGACGCTACAATGAGCAGTTCTTC.

This chain connects TRBV7-2 to TRBJ2-7; the D gene is possibly TRBD2 (5 bases). Germline V gene lookup returns CDR1 SGHTA and CDR2 FQGNSA. V lost 3 bases and J 6 bases, leaving 12 bases between the germline ends. This CDR3 has 13 amino acids. Here the CDR3 reads CASSLAGSPEQYF. Written as DNA, the CDR3 is TGTGCCAGCAGCTTGGCGGGTTCCCCCGAGCAGTACTTC.

J is TRBJ2-2 and V is TRBV4-2; D gene ambiguous. The CDR3 contains 15 residues. Germline lookup yields CDR1 LGHNA and CDR2 YNFKEQ. V lost 1 base, J lost 1 base, and 7 bases lay in between. CDR3 sequence: CASSQGLQNTGELFF. CDR3 in DNA: TGTGCCAGCAGCCAAGGTTTGCAGAACACCGGGGAGCTGTTTTTT.

The J gene is TRBJ2-3, the V gene TRBV6-6; possibly TRBD2 for D (6 bases). The germline V and J ends were trimmed by 2 bases and 5 bases, with 14 bases remaining between them. There are 15 residues in the CDR3. Germline V gene data show CDR1 as MNHNY and CDR2 as SVGAGI (reference sequence). The CDR3 nucleotides are TGTGCCAGCAGTTACGCGGCTAGGGAGGTAGATACGCAGTATTTT. Translation: CASSYAAREVDTQYF.

The CDR3 coding sequence is TGCGCCAGCAGCTTACGGGGAAAAGAGACCCAGTACTTC. This sequence encodes CASSLRGKETQYF. The chain has TRBV5-1 and TRBJ2-5; possible D gene TRBD2, 5 bases. The CDR3 is 13 amino acids. Germline CDR1 reads SGHRS; CDR2 reads YFSETQ. V gave up 2 bases and J gave up 3 bases, with 8 bases separating them. Variable domain in full (rest from reference TRBV5-1 and TRBJ2-5): KAGVTQTPRYLIKTRGQQVTLSCSPISGHRSVSWYQQTPGQGLQFLFEYFSETQRNKGNFPGRFSGRQFSNSRSEMNVSTLELGDSALYLCASSLRGKETQYFGPGTRLLVL.

The chain couples TRBV5-1 to TRBJ2-5; TRBD1 is a possible D gene (5 bases). The germline V gene encodes CDR1 SGHRS and CDR2 YFSETQ. This CDR3 region has 13 residues. Trimming removed 0 bases at V and 4 bases at J, with 7 bases between. For the CDR3, the DNA is TGCGCCAGCAGCTTGGAGGGGCCAGAGACCCAGTACTTC. It encodes CASSLEGPETQYF.

The chain uses TRBV5-6 and TRBJ2-5; D ambiguous. The germline V gene encodes CDR1 SGHDT and CDR2 YYEEEE. V was trimmed by 0 bases and J by 6 bases, leaving 6 bases between them. The CDR3 has 12 amino acids. This chain's CDR3 is CASSLEVQTQYF. The CDR3 DNA reads TGTGCCAGCAGCTTGGAGGTTCAGACCCAGTACTTC.

The rearrangement joins TRBV27 to TRBJ2-7; tentatively, D is TRBD1 (6 bases). The CDR3 runs to 17 residues. CDR1 MNHEY and CDR2 SMNVEV come from the germline V gene (reference sequence). Trimming removed 5 bases at V and 5 bases at J, with 25 bases between. CDR3 DNA sequence: TGTGCCAGCAGTGCTACGTCCCGACCGGGACACCAGGACGAGCAGTACTTC. This translates into CASSATSRPGHQDEQYF.

The chain has TRBV4-1 and TRBJ1-5; TRBD1 matches 7 bases. Germline CDR1 is MGHRA and CDR2 is YSYEKL. V was pared by 0 bases and J by 2 bases, with 4 bases of the junction left unmatched. The CDR3 sequence is 16 residues long. The CDR3 sequence: CASSQDQGGGNQPQHF. The CDR3 DNA reads as TGCGCCAGCAGCCAAGATCAGGGGGGTGGCAATCAGCCCCAGCATTTT.